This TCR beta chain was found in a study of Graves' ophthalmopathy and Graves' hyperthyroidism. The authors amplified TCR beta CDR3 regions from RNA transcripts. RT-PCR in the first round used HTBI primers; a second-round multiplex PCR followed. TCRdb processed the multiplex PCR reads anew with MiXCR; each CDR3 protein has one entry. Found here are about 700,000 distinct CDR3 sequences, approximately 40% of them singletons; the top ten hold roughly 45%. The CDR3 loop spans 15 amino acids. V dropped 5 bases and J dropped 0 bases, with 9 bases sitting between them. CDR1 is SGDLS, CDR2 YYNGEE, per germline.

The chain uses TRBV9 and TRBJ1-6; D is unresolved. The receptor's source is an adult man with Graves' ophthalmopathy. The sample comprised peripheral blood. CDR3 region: CASSGPSSYNSPLHF. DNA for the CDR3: TGTGCCAGCAGTGGGCCGAGCTCCTATAATTCACCCCTCCACTTT.